The next 12 T cell receptor beta chains were all read from a single sample in a study of blood T cell repertoires in COVID-19. Assay used: immunoSEQ multiplex PCR; TCRdb lists only in-frame clones, some missing. Here the sample spans 250,000 to 350,000 clones, over 75% being singletons. Sequenced: PBMCs or T cells enriched from blood (not recorded which). The receptor set was obtained from a woman aged 25-40 years who had recovered from COVID-19.

The CDR3 bases are TGTGCCACCAGCCCCATGGGGGGGGCGGGGCAGGCGGGGCAGTACTTC. Residues: CATSPMGGAGQAGQYF. This chain links TRBV15 with TRBJ2-7, with D maybe TRBD2 (7 bases). V dropped 5 bases and J dropped 9 bases, with 26 bases sitting between them. This CDR3 has 16 residues. Germline CDR1 is LNHNV and CDR2 is YYDKDF (reference sequence).

The rearrangement links TRBV27 to TRBJ2-4; D might be TRBD1 (5 bases). Trimming cost V 3 bases and J 6 bases, with 12 bases left between them. CDR3 length equals 14 residues. Germline V gene lookup returns CDR1 MNHEY and CDR2 SMNVEV (reference sequence). In DNA, the CDR3 is TGTGCCAGCAGTTTGTCAGAAGGGGTAAACATTCAGTACTTC. It is translated as CASSLSEGVNIQYF.

This clone has just one count. CDR3 loop: CASSFAGKTTGETQYF. CDR3 nucleotides: TGCGCCAGCAGCTTTGCAGGGAAGACAACCGGGGAGACCCAGTACTTC. This sequence joins TRBV5-1 and TRBJ2-5; D perhaps matches TRBD1 (5 bases). The CDR3 runs to 16 residues. Trimming cost V 2 bases and J 5 bases, with 19 bases left between them. Germline CDR1 SGHRS, CDR2 YFSETQ. Together with reference TRBV5-1 and TRBJ2-5, the CDR3 gives the full variable domain: KAGVTQTPRYLIKTRGQQVTLSCSPISGHRSVSWYQQTPGQGLQFLFEYFSETQRNKGNFPGRFSGRQFSNSRSEMNVSTLELGDSALYLCASSFAGKTTGETQYFGPGTRLLVL.

As for this clone: An end of the junction differs from the germline gene, which may be a read error. The rearrangement joins TRBV18 to TRBJ1-3; TRBD1 agrees at 9 bases. Germline CDR1 is KGHSH and CDR2 is LQKENI. This CDR3 region has 17 residues. DNA for the CDR3: TGTGCCACCTCACCTCTGGGACAGGGTCTCTCTGGAAACACCATATATTTT. Translating it yields CATSPLGQGLSGNTIYF.

The chain links TRBV14 to TRBJ2-1; D gene uncertain. Germline values: CDR1 SGHDN, CDR2 FVKESK. The germline V and J ends were trimmed by 4 bases and 7 bases, with 26 bases remaining between them. The CDR3 sequence is 18 residues long. CDR3 sequence reads: CASSRSRQLVPFDNEQFF. The CDR3 DNA follows: TGTGCCAGCAGCCGCTCGAGGCAACTTGTCCCTTTTGATAATGAGCAGTTCTTC. The whole variable domain, filled in from reference TRBV14 and TRBJ2-1, reads EAGVTQFPSHSVIEKGQTVTLRCDPISGHDNLYWYRRVMGKEIKFLLHFVKESKQDESGMPNNRFLAERTGGTYSTLKVQPAELEDSGVYFCASSRSRQLVPFDNEQFFGPGTRLTVL.

CDR3 region: CASSLITWPDSTTHNQPQHF. For the CDR3, the DNA is TGTGCCAGCAGTTTAATCACATGGCCGGACAGCACAACCCACAATCAGCCCCAGCATTTT. The chain couples TRBV28 to TRBJ1-5, with a possible D match to TRBD1 (6 bases). The CDR3 runs 20 residues. The germline gives CDR1 MDHEN, CDR2 SYDVKM. V was cut by 2 bases and J by 3 bases, with 26 bases left in between.

The V call is TRBV27, the J call TRBJ1-2, with D maybe TRBD1 (6 bases). The V gene's germline CDR1 is MNHEY and CDR2 SMNVEV (reference sequence). The V end lost 5 bases, the J end lost 7 bases, and 17 bases lay between the germline ends. The CDR3 consists of 14 residues. In DNA form, the CDR3 reads TGTGCCAGCAGTCCACAGGGAGTAAGGGTTGGCTACACCTTC. This gives the protein CASSPQGVRVGYTF.

This rearrangement joins TRBV24-1 to TRBJ2-5; TRBD2 matches at 16 bases. CDR3 length: 20 amino acids. V trimming: 4 bases; J trimming: 2 bases; junction bases outside the gene matches: 12. Germline lookup yields CDR1 KGHDR and CDR2 SFDVKD. CDR3 coding DNA: TGTGCCACCAGTGACCTTGGGACTAGCGGGGGGGGAGTTTCACAAGAGACCCAGTACTTC. Protein product: CATSDLGTSGGGVSQETQYF.

Comments on this clone: A much larger clone lies a single base off, so this may be a read error. V usage is TRBV9 and J usage is TRBJ2-3; D is undetermined. Germline CDR1 and CDR2: SGDLS and YYNGEE. Trimming stripped 4 bases from V and 3 bases from J, with 3 bases between. The CDR3 totals 11 residues. The CDR3: CASSLTDTQYF. CDR3 coding DNA: TGTGCCAGCAGCCTAACAGATACGCAGTATTTT.

This clone was counted between two and nine times. V gene TRBV18 combines with J gene TRBJ1-2; D is perhaps TRBD1 (6 bases). The CDR3 is 14 amino acids. Per germline, CDR1 KGHSH and CDR2 LQKENI. With 1 base removed from V and 7 bases from J, the gap between germline ends came to 13 bases. DNA of the CDR3: TGTGCCAGCTCACCACTCCAGGGGCGCGGTGGCTACACCTTC. Translation gives CASSPLQGRGGYTF.

This clone was found once. The chain couples TRBV9 to TRBJ2-7; TRBD2 agrees at 7 bases. This CDR3 is built from 18 residues. Trimming took 4 bases from V and 2 from J; bases not matched to a gene: 18. Germline V lookup: CDR1 SGDLS, CDR2 YYNGEE. The chain's CDR3 is CASSPSPFSGGLAYEQYF. CDR3 nucleotides: TGTGCCAGCAGCCCTAGCCCTTTTTCGGGCGGACTAGCCTACGAGCAGTACTTC.

This clone was seen just once. The chain combines TRBV3-1 (or the pseudogene TRBV3-2) with TRBJ2-7; TRBD1 matches 11 bases. There are 14 residues in the CDR3. V shed 8 bases and J 1 base; nucleotides not matched to a gene: 4. Per germline, CDR1 LGHDT and CDR2 YNNKEL (reference sequence). As DNA, the CDR3 is TGTGCCAGCCAACGGGACAGGGGGTCCTACGAGCAGTACTTC. This gives the protein CASQRDRGSYEQYF.